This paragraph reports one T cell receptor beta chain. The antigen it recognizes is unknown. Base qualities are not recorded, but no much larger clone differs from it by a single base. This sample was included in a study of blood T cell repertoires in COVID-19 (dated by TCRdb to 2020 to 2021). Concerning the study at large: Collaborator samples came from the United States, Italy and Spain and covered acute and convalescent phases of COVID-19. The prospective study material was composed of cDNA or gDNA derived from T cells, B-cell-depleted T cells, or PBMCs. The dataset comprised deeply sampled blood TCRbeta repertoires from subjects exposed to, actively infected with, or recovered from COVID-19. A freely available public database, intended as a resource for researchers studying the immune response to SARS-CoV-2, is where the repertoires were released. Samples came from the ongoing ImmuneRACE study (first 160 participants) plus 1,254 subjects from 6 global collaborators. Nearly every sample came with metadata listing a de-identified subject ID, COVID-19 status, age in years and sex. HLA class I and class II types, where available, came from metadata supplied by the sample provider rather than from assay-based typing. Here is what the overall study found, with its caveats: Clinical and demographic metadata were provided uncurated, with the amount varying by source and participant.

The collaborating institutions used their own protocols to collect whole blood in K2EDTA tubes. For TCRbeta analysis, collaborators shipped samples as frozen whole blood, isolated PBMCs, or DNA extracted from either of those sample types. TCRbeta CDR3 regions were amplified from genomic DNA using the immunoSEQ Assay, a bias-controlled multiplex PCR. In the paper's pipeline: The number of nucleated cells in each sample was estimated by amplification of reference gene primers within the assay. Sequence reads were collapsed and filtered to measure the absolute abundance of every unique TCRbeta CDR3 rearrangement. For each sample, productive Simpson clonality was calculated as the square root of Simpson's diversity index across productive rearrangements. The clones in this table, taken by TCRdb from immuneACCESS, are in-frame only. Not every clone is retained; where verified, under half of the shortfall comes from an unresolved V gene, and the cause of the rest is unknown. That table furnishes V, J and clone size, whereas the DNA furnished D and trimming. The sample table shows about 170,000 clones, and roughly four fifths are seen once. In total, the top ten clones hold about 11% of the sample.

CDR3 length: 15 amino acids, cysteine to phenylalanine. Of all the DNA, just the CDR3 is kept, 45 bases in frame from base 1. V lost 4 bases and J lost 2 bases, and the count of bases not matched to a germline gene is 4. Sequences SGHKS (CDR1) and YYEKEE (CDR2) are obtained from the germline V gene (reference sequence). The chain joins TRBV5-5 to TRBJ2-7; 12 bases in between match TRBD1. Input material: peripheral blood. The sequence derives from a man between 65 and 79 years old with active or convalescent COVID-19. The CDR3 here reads CASSEGQGAPYEQYF. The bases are TGTGCCAGCAGCGAGGGACAGGGGGCGCCCTACGAGCAGTACTTC.